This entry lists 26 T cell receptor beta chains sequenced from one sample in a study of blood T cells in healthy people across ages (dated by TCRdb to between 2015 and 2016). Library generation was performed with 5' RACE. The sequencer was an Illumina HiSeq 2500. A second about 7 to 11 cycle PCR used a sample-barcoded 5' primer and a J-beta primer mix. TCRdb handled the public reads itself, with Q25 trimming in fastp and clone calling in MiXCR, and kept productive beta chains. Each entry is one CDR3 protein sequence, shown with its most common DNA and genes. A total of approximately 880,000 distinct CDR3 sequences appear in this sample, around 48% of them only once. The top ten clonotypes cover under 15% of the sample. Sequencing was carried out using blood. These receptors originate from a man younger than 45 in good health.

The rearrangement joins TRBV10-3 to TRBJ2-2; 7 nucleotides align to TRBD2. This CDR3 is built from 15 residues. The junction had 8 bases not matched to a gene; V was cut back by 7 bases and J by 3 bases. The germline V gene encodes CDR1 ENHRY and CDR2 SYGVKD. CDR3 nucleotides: TGTGCCATCACCCCCGGGGGGTTGGACACCGGGGAGCTGTTTTTT. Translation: CAITPGGLDTGELFF.

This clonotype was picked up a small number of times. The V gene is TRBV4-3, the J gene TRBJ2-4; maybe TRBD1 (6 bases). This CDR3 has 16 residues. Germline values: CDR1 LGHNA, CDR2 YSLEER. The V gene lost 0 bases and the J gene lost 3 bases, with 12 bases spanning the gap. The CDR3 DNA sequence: TGCGCCAGCAGCCAAGACCTAGAACAGGGCAAAAACATTCAGTACTTC. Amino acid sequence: CASSQDLEQGKNIQYF.

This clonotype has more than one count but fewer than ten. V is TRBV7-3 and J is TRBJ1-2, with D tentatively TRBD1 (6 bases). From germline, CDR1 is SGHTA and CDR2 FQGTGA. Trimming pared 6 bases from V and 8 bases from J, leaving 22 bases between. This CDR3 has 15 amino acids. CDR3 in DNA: TGTGCCAGCAGGGCATCGGACAGATCGGGGTCGGGCTACACCTTC. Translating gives CASRASDRSGSGYTF.

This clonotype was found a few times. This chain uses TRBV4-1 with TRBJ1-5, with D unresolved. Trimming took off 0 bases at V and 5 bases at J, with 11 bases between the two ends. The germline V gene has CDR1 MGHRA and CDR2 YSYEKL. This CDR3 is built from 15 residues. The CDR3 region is CASSQDLSLDQPQHF. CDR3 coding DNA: TGCGCCAGCAGCCAAGATTTAAGCTTAGATCAGCCCCAGCATTTT.

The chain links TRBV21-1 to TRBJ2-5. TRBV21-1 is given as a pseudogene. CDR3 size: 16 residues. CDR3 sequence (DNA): TGTGCCAGCAGCAATTCCTGGCGAGTGCGCCAAGAGACCCAGTACTTC. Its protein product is CASSNSWRVRQETQYF.

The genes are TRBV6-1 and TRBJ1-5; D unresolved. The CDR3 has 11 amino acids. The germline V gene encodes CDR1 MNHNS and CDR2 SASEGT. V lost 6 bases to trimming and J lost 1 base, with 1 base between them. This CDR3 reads CASRSNQPQHF. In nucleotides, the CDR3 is TGTGCCAGCAGAAGCAATCAGCCCCAGCATTTT.

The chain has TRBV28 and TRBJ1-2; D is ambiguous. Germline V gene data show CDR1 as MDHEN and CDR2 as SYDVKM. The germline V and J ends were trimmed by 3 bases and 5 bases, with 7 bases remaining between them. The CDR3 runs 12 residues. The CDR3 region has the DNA TGTGCCAGCAGTTTTAAACCTTATGGCTACACCTTC. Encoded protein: CASSFKPYGYTF.

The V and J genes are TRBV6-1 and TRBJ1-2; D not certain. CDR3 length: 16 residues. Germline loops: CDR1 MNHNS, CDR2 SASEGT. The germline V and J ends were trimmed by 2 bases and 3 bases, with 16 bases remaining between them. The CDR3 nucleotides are TGTGCCAGCAGTGAATATACGGACGAACCGTACTATGGCTACACCTTC. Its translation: CASSEYTDEPYYGYTF.

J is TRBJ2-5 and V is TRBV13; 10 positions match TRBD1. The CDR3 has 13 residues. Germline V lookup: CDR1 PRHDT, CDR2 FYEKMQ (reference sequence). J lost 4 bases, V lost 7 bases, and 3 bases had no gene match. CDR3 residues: CASTRDRGETQYF. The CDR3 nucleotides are TGTGCCAGCACCAGGGACAGGGGAGAGACCCAGTACTTC.

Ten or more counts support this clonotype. The DNA of the CDR3 is TGTGCCAGCAGTTTATCGAGCGGGCCCCTGGATACGCAGTATTTT. Protein: CASSLSSGPLDTQYF. This sequence joins TRBV27 and TRBJ2-3, with D possibly TRBD2 on 6 matching bases. Germline CDR1 and CDR2: MNHEY and SMNVEV (reference sequence). The V end was cut by 0 bases, the J end by 6 bases, with 13 bases between. The CDR3 contains 15 residues.

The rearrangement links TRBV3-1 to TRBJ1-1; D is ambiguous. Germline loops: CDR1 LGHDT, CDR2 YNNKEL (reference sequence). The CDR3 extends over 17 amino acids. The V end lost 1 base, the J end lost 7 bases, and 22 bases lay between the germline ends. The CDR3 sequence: CASSQALLRLDLREAFF. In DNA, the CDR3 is TGTGCCAGCAGCCAAGCCCTACTCCGCTTAGACCTCCGTGAAGCTTTCTTT.

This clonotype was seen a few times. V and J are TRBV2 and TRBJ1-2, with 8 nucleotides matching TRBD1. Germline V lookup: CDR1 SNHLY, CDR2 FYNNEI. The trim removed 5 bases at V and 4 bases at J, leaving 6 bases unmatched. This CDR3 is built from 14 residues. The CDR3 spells CASSTTGGGYGYTF. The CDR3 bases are TGTGCCAGCAGTACCACAGGGGGTGGCTATGGCTACACCTTC.

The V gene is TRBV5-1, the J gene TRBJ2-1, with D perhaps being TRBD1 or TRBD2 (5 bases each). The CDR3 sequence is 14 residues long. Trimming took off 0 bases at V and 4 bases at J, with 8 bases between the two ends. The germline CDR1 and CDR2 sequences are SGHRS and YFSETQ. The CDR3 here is CASSLGDAYNEQFF. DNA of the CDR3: TGCGCCAGCAGCTTGGGGGACGCTTACAATGAGCAGTTCTTC.

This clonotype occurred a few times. In DNA, the CDR3 is TGTGCCAGCAGCTTATGGGGAGGGTCCTACGAGCAGTACTTC. It codes for CASSLWGGSYEQYF. The genes are TRBV7-2 and TRBJ2-7; 7 bases are a match to TRBD2. Unmatched junction bases numbered 2, after V lost 2 bases and J lost 1 base. Per the germline V gene, CDR1 is SGHTA and CDR2 is FQGNSA. The CDR3 spans 14 residues.

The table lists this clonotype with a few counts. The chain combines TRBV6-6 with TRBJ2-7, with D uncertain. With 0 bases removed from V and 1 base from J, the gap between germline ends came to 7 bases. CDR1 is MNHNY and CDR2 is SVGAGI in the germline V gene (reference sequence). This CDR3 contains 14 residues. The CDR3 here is CASSYSEISYEQYF. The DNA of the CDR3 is TGTGCCAGCAGTTACTCCGAAATTTCCTACGAGCAGTACTTC.

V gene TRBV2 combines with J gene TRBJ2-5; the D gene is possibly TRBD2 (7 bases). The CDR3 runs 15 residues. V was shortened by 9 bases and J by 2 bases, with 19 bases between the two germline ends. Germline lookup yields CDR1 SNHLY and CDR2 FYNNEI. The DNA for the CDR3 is TGTGCCAGTGGTCAAAACGGGGGGCCGCAAGAGACCCAGTACTTC. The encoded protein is CASGQNGGPQETQYF.

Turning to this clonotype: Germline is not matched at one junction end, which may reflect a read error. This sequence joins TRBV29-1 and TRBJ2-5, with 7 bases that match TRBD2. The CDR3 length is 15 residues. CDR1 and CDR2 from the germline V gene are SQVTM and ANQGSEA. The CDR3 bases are TGTAGCGTTGAACCGCGGACTAGAGGGCAAGAGACCCAGTACTTC. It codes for CSVEPRTRGQETQYF.

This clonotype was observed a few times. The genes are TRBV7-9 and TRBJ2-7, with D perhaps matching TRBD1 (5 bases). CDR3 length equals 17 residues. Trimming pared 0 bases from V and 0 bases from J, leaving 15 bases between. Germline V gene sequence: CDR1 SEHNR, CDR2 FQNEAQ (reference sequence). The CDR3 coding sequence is TGTGCCAGCAGCTTAGCGGGCTTCAGGGATTCCTCCTACGAGCAGTACTTC. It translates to CASSLAGFRDSSYEQYF.

CDR3 in amino acids: CASIFRNRGTETQYF. In nucleotides, the CDR3 is TGTGCCAGCATCTTCAGGAACAGGGGGACAGAGACCCAGTACTTC. The rearrangement uses TRBV25-1 and TRBJ2-7, with TRBD1 matching 8 bases. The DNA matches TRBJ2-5 better at its end, which makes the J call doubtful. Germline V gene data show CDR1 as MGHDK and CDR2 as SYGVNS. This CDR3 comprises 15 residues.

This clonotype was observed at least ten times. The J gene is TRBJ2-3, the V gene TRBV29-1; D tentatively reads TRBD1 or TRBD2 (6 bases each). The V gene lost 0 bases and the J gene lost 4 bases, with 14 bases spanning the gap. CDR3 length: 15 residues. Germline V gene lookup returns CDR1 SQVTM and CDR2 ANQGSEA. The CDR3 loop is CSVEDLGGHPDTQYF. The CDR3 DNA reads TGCAGCGTTGAAGATTTGGGGGGACATCCAGATACGCAGTATTTT.

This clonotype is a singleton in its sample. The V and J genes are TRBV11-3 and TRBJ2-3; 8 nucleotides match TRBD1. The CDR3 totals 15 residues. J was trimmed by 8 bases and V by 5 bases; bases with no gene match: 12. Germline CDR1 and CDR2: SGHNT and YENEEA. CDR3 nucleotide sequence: TGTGCCAGCAGCCCTTTAGGACAGGGAAAGGGTACGCAGTATTTT. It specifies CASSPLGQGKGTQYF.

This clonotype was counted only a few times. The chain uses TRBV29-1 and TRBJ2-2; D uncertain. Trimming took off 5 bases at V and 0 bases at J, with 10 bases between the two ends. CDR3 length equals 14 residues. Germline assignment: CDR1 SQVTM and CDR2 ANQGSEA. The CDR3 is CSVNWGTNTGELFF. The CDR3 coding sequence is TGCAGCGTTAATTGGGGAACGAACACCGGGGAGCTGTTTTTT.

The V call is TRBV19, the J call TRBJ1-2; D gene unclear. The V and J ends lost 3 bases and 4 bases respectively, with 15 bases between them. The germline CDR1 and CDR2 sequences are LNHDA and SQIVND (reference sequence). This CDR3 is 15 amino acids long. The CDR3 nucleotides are TGTGCCAGTAGTATTACGTTCCAGGCGGTCTATGGCTACACCTTC. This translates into CASSITFQAVYGYTF.

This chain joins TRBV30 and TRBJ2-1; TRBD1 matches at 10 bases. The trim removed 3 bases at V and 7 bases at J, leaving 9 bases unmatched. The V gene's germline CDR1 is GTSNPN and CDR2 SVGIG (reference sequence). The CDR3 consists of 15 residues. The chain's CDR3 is CAWSSMGQGLNEQFF. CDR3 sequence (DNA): TGTGCCTGGAGCTCTATGGGACAGGGGCTAAATGAGCAGTTCTTC.

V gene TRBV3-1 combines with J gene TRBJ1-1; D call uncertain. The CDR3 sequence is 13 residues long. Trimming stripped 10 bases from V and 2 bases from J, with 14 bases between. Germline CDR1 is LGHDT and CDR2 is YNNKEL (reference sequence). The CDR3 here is CATTGQPNTEAFF. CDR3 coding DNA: TGTGCCACCACGGGTCAGCCTAACACTGAAGCTTTCTTT.

In nucleotides, the CDR3 is TGTGCCAGCAGCACGGGACAGGGACCCACTGAAGCTTTCTTT. Protein sequence: CASSTGQGPTEAFF. This chain uses TRBV11-1 with TRBJ1-1; 9 positions match TRBD1. CDR1 SGHAT and CDR2 FQDESV come from the germline V gene (reference sequence). The CDR3 length is 14 residues. The ends lost 5 bases at V and 4 bases at J; junction bases unmatched: 5.